This T cell receptor beta chain was identified during a study of spatial heterogeneity in lung cancer. This CDR3 comprises 15 residues. The ends were cut back, 2 bases at V and 6 bases at J, with 15 bases in the middle. Germline V gene lookup returns CDR1 SGHAT and CDR2 FQNNGV. TCRdb itself ran the 5' RACE reads through MiXCR, one entry per CDR3 protein. This sample has 50,000 to 65,000 distinct CDR3 sequences, with around 7% found just once. This clonotype is judged medium-sized. Time point given: sample taken at primary tumor resection. Unsorted tumor, nontumor lung tissue or cryopreserved PBMC supplied the whole RNA. A total of fewer than 80 untreated early-stage non-small cell lung cancer patients served as donors.

The material sequenced was PBMCs, taken at surgery. The receptor was isolated from a female donor with early-stage non-small cell lung cancer. The gene calls are TRBV11-2 and TRBJ2-3; TRBD2 might be the D (5 bases). In nucleotides, the CDR3 is TGTGCCAGCAGCTTACGGGGTGACTTGGTGGATACGCAGTATTTT. Protein sequence: CASSLRGDLVDTQYF. Full variable domain (remainder filled in from reference TRBV11-2 and TRBJ2-3): EAGVAQSPRYKIIEKRQSVAFWCNPISGHATLYWYQQILGQGPKLLIQFQNNGVVDDSQLPKDRFSAERLKGVDSTLKIQPAKLEDSAVYLCASSLRGDLVDTQYFGPGTRLTVL.